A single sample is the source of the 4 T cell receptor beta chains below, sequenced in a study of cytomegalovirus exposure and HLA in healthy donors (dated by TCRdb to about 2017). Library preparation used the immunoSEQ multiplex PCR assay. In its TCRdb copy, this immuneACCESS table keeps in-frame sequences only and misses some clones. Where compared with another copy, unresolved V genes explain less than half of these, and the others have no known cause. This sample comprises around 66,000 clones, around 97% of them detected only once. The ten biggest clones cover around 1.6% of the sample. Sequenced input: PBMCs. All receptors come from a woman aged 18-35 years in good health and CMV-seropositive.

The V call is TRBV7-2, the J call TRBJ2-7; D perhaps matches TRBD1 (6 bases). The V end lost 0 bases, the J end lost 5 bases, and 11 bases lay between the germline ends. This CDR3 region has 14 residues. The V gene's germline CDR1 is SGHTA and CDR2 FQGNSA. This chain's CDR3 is CASSLAAGANEQYF. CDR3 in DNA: TGTGCCAGCAGCTTAGCGGCAGGGGCCAACGAGCAGTACTTC.

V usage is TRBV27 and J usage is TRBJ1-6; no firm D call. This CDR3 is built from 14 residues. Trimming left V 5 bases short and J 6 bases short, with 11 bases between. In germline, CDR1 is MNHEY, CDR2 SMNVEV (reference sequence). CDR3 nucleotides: TGTGCCAGCAGTCAACGACATTTTAATTCACCCCTCCACTTT. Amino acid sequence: CASSQRHFNSPLHF.

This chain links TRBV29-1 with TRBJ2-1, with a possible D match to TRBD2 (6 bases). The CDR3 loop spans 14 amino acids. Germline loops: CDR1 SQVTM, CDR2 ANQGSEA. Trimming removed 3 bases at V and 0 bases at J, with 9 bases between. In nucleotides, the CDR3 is TGCAGCGTTGAGGGAGCGGGCTCCTACAATGAGCAGTTCTTC. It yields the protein CSVEGAGSYNEQFF.

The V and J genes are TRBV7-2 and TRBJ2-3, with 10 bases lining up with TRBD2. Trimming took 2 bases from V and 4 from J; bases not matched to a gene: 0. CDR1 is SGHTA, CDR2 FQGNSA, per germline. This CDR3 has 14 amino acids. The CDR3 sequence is CASSLSGRADTQYF. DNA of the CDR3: TGTGCCAGCAGCTTAAGCGGGAGGGCAGATACGCAGTATTTT.